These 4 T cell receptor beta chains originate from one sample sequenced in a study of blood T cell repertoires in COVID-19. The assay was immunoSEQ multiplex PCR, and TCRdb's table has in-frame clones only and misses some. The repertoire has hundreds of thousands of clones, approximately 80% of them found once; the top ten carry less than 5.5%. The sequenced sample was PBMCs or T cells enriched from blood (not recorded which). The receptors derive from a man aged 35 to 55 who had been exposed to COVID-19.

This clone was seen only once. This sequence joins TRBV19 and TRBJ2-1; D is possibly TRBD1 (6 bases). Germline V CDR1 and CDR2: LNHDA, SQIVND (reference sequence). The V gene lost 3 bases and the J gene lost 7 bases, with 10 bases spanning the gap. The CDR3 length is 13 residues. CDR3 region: CASSISRGNEQFF. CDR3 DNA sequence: TGTGCCAGTAGTATTTCTAGGGGGAATGAGCAGTTCTTC.

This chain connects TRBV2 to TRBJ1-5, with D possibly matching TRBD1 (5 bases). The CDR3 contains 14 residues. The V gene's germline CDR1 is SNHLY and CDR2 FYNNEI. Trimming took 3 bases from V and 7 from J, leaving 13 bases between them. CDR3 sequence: CASSEGQATQPQHF. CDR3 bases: TGTGCCAGCAGTGAGGGGCAGGCTACCCAGCCCCAGCATTTT.

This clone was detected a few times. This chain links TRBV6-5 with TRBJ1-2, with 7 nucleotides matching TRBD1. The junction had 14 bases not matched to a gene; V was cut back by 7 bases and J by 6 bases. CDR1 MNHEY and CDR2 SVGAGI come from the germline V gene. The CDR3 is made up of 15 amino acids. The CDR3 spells CASTLGDSYFDGYTF. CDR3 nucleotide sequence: TGTGCCAGCACCCTCGGGGACAGCTATTTCGATGGCTACACCTTC.

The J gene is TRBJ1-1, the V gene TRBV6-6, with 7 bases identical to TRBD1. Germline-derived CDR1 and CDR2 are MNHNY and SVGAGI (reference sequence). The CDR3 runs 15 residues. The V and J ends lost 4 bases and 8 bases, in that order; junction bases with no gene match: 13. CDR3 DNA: TGTGCCAGCAGTTTTAGACAGGGTCAACACAGAGAAGCTTTCTTT. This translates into CASSFRQGQHREAFF.